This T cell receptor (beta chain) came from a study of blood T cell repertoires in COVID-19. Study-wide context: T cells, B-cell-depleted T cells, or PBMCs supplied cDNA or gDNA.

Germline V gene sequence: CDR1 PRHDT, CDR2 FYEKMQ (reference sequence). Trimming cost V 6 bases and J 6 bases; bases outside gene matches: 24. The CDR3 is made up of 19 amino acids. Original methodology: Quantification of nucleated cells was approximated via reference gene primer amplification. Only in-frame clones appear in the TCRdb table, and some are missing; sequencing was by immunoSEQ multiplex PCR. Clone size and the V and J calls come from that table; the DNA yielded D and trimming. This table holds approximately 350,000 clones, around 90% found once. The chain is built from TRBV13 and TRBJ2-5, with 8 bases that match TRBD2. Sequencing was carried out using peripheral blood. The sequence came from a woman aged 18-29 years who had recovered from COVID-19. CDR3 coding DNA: TGTGCCAGCAGTTGGACCCTTCTTGCGGGAGGACAATTTGAGAAGACCCAGTACTTC. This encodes CASSWTLLAGGQFEKTQYF.